The 12 T cell receptor beta chains below were found in one sample sequenced in a study of long-term antiretroviral therapy in people with HIV. The assay, immunoSEQ v3.0, was run at survey level. Produced via immunoSEQ multiplex PCR; TCRdb's table is partial and in-frame only. The sample has around 25,000 clones; roughly 94% are singletons. The sequenced sample was unsorted PBMCs, obtained about 5 years after starting antiretroviral therapy. The receptors shown here come from a woman between 50 and 59 years old with HIV.

A single count supports this clone. The CDR3 region has the DNA TGTGCCAGCAGCTTAGGGACTGGTCCCTGGGCGGGGCCTGGCTACACCTTC. It codes for CASSLGTGPWAGPGYTF. The chain recombines TRBV7-9 with TRBJ1-2; the D gene is possibly TRBD1 (5 bases). CDR3 length equals 17 residues. Between the trimmed V and J ends, which lost 1 base and 7 bases, there was a span of 22 bases. Germline CDR1 reads SEHNR; CDR2 reads FQNEAQ (reference sequence).

CDR3 protein: CAISESAGELYGYTF. CDR3 DNA: TGTGCCATCAGTGAGTCTGCGGGAGAACTATATGGCTACACCTTC. The V call is TRBV10-3, the J call TRBJ1-2; D gene ambiguous. Trimming shortened V by 0 bases and J by 5 bases, and 13 bases separated the two germline ends. This CDR3 is 15 amino acids long. In germline, CDR1 is ENHRY, CDR2 SYGVKD.

The rearrangement joins TRBV10-3 to TRBJ2-3, with 7 bases matching TRBD2. Losses at the gene ends were 4 bases for V and 6 bases for J; bases not matched to a gene: 10. Germline lookup yields CDR1 ENHRY and CDR2 SYGVKD. The CDR3 length is 15 residues. This CDR3 reads CAISVRGRAGDTQYF. The CDR3 nucleotides are TGTGCCATCAGTGTACGGGGGAGGGCCGGGGATACGCAGTATTTT.

The chain is built from TRBV27 and TRBJ2-7, with a possible D match to TRBD2 (5 bases). Trimming took off 6 bases at V and 0 bases at J, with 15 bases between the two ends. This CDR3 contains 15 residues. Germline lookup yields CDR1 MNHEY and CDR2 SMNVEV (reference sequence). CDR3 region: CASRRQSTSSYEQYF. DNA of the CDR3: TGTGCCAGCAGAAGGCAGTCCACTAGCTCCTACGAGCAGTACTTC.

This clone was recorded once. V usage is TRBV4-1 and J usage is TRBJ2-5; 12 bases agree with TRBD2. The length of the CDR3 is 13 residues. Germline-derived CDR1 and CDR2 are MGHRA and YSYEKL. Unmatched junction bases numbered 1, after V lost 6 bases and J lost 5 bases. In nucleotides, the CDR3 is TGCGCCAGCAGTACTAGCGGGAGGGAGACCCAGTACTTC. Encoded protein: CASSTSGRETQYF.

This clone was detected once. V is TRBV4-1 and J is TRBJ2-7, with TRBD1 matching 8 bases. Trimming took 0 bases from V and 2 from J; bases not matched to a gene: 6. Germline V gene sequence: CDR1 MGHRA, CDR2 YSYEKL. The CDR3 runs 16 residues. In nucleotides, the CDR3 is TGCGCCAGCAGCCAAGACCCCCAGGGGGCTGCCTACGAGCAGTACTTC. As protein: CASSQDPQGAAYEQYF.

The chain uses TRBV6-5 and TRBJ2-7, with 11 bases aligning to TRBD2. This CDR3 is built from 15 residues. With V trimmed by 4 bases and J by 2 bases, 4 bases remained unmatched. Germline V CDR1 and CDR2: MNHEY, SVGAGI. The CDR3: CASSWTSGRTYEQYF. The CDR3 DNA reads TGTGCCAGCAGTTGGACTAGCGGGCGTACCTACGAGCAGTACTTC.

V and J are TRBV4-3 and TRBJ2-1; TRBD1 is a possible D gene (5 bases). CDR1 and CDR2 (germline): LGHNA, YSLEER. The CDR3 is 15 residues long. V was cut by 5 bases and J by 8 bases, with 19 bases left in between. CDR3 DNA sequence: TGCGCCAGCAGCTCAGGGATGCCAGGTGAAGATGAGCAGTTCTTC. Its translation is CASSSGMPGEDEQFF.

The chain employs TRBV19 and TRBJ1-1; D remains ambiguous. The V and J ends lost 0 bases and 1 base respectively, with 12 bases between them. Germline CDR1 LNHDA, CDR2 SQIVND (reference sequence). CDR3 length: 16 residues. The CDR3 coding sequence is TGTGCCAGTAGTATAGATCTGGTAGGATCGAACACTGAAGCTTTCTTT. Its translation is CASSIDLVGSNTEAFF. Combining the CDR3 with reference TRBV19 and TRBJ1-1 gives the whole variable domain DGGITQSPKYLFRKEGQNVTLSCEQNLNHDAMYWYRQDPGQGLRLIYYSQIVNDFQKGDIAEGYSVSREKKESFPLTVTSAQKNPTAFYLCASSIDLVGSNTEAFFGQGTRLTVV.

This chain connects TRBV7-2 to TRBJ2-4; 8 bases agree with TRBD2. This CDR3 has 16 amino acids. Germline trimming cut 3 bases from V and 4 bases from J; bases unmatched to any gene: 8. Germline V CDR1 and CDR2: SGHTA, FQGNSA. CDR3 amino acids: CASSFAGTSTKNIQYF. Here the CDR3 DNA reads TGTGCCAGCAGCTTCGCCGGGACTAGTACTAAAAACATTCAGTACTTC.

This chain joins TRBV5-1 and TRBJ2-7, with TRBD1 as a possible D gene (6 bases). The germline gives CDR1 SGHRS, CDR2 YFSETQ. Trimming removed 4 bases from V and 2 bases from J, with 13 bases in between. CDR3 size: 14 residues. This chain's CDR3 is CASSLTGPPYEQYF. The CDR3 region has the DNA TGCGCCAGCAGCCTGACAGGTCCCCCCTACGAGCAGTACTTC.

The CDR3 DNA is TGTGCCAGTAGTCCTTCCCTCGACAGGCCCCCCACAGATACGCAGTATTTT. Protein: CASSPSLDRPPTDTQYF. This chain uses TRBV19 with TRBJ2-3, with D tentatively TRBD1 (6 bases). Looked up from germline, CDR1 is LNHDA and CDR2 is SQIVND (reference sequence). Trimming cost V 5 bases and J 2 bases, with 20 bases left between them. This CDR3 has 17 residues.